These 30 T cell receptor beta chains originate from one sample sequenced in a study of shared clonotypes between healthy human individuals. Profiling relied on immunoSEQ multiplex PCR, and the TCRdb table lists in-frame clones only, not all of them. This table has 2,500,000 or so clones, 80% to 95% appearing once. The material sequenced was naive CD4+ T cells from PBMCs. Subset reported: CD45RA+ positively selected. Receptors originate from a man aged 18 to 29 in good health. Some clones in this sample may be carry-over from other donors' samples.

The J gene is TRBJ1-2, the V gene TRBV5-1, with a tentative D call TRBD1 (5 bases). This CDR3 spans 15 amino acids. Germline CDR1 reads SGHRS; CDR2 reads YFSETQ. Trimming pared 4 bases from V and 4 bases from J, leaving 17 bases between. CDR3 DNA: TGCGCCAGCAGCCCCATGGGACCCCCGGCCTATGGCTACACCTTC. Translating it yields CASSPMGPPAYGYTF.

This chain links TRBV4-3 with TRBJ1-5; D is unclear. The germline CDR1 and CDR2 sequences are LGHNA and YSLEER. The CDR3 sequence is 16 residues long. V lost 0 bases and J 10 bases, leaving 19 bases between the germline ends. Here the CDR3 DNA reads TGCGCCAGCAGCCAAGACGGTGGTTCCCCAATCAGCCCCCAGCATTTT. The encoded protein is CASSQDGGSPISPQHF.

The chain has TRBV7-3 and TRBJ1-6; D is uncertain. Germline values: CDR1 SGHTA, CDR2 FQGTGA. Trimming stripped 7 bases from V and 5 bases from J, with 9 bases between. The CDR3 contains 13 residues. CDR3 in DNA: TGTGCCAGCACCCAGGCGCATAATTCACCCCTCCACTTT. Its translation is CASTQAHNSPLHF.

This chain links TRBV5-4 with TRBJ2-7, with D tentatively TRBD1 (5 bases). The CDR3 has 15 amino acids. The germline V gene encodes CDR1 SGHNT and CDR2 YYREEE (reference sequence). The V and J ends lost 0 bases and 2 bases respectively, with 12 bases between them. The CDR3 coding sequence is TGTGCCAGCAGCTTGGGGCAGGGATACGCCTACGAGCAGTACTTC. Its protein product is CASSLGQGYAYEQYF.

The chain carries TRBV30 and TRBJ2-4, with D perhaps matching TRBD1 or TRBD2 (5 bases each). V lost 2 bases and J lost 0, with 32 bases in between. The germline V gene encodes CDR1 GTSNPN and CDR2 SVGIG (reference sequence). The CDR3 consists of 22 residues. The CDR3 nucleotides read TGTGCCTGGAGTCGCCGCAACCCCGGGGACGCTCAGGGCGGACTAGCCAAAAACATTCAGTACTTC. This gives the protein CAWSRRNPGDAQGGLAKNIQYF. Combining the CDR3 with reference TRBV30 and TRBJ2-4 gives the whole variable domain SQTIHQWPATLVQPVGSPLSLECTVEGTSNPNLYWYRQAAGRGLQLLFYSVGIGQISSEVPQNLSASRPQDRQFILSSKKLLLSDSGFYLCAWSRRNPGDAQGGLAKNIQYFGAGTRLSVL.

This clone has a handful of counts. Other DNA sequences within the sample encode an identical CDR3. The chain has TRBV28 and TRBJ1-1; D gene unclear. CDR3 length: 13 amino acids. With 6 bases removed from V and 7 bases from J, the gap between germline ends came to 15 bases. Germline V gives CDR1 MDHEN, CDR2 SYDVKM. Here the CDR3 DNA reads TGTGCCAGCAGCCTCCCTTGGGAGGGTGAAGCTTTCTTT. This encodes CASSLPWEGEAFF.

The chain employs TRBV27 and TRBJ2-2; 13 positions agree with TRBD2. The CDR3 spans 16 residues. In germline, CDR1 is MNHEY, CDR2 SMNVEV (reference sequence). V trimming: 6 bases; J trimming: 4 bases; junction bases outside the gene matches: 5. The CDR3, as DNA: TGTGCCAGCAGCCGGACTAGCGGGAGAGGCACCGGGGAGCTGTTTTTT. This codes for CASSRTSGRGTGELFF.

The chain links TRBV9 to TRBJ2-5, with no clear D. Deletions cut 0 bases from V and 4 bases from J, with 7 bases between. The CDR3 runs to 13 residues. Germline CDR1 SGDLS, CDR2 YYNGEE. CDR3 sequence (DNA): TGTGCCAGCAGCGTAGAGGCTGTAGAGACCCAGTACTTC. This codes for CASSVEAVETQYF.

This chain joins TRBV28 and TRBJ1-2; D is unresolved. The CDR3 contains 13 residues. The V gene lost 6 bases and the J gene lost 1 base, with 9 bases spanning the gap. Looked up from germline, CDR1 is MDHEN and CDR2 is SYDVKM. In nucleotides, the CDR3 is TGTGCCAGCAGACGCGAGAATAACTATGGCTACACCTTC. It specifies CASRRENNYGYTF.

This rearrangement joins TRBV18 to TRBJ2-1, with 16 bases lining up with TRBD2. The junction had 5 bases not matched to a gene; V was cut back by 4 bases and J by 8 bases. This CDR3 has 16 amino acids. Germline assignment: CDR1 KGHSH and CDR2 LQKENI. The CDR3 is CASSLGTSGRAHEQFF. CDR3 DNA sequence: TGTGCCAGCTCACTAGGGACTAGCGGGAGGGCCCATGAGCAGTTCTTC.

A note on this clone: Distinct nucleotide sequences in the sample also encode this CDR3. J is TRBJ2-7 and V is TRBV5-1, with TRBD2 identical over 15 bases. Germline lookup yields CDR1 SGHRS and CDR2 YFSETQ. The CDR3 has 15 amino acids. J lost 3 bases, V lost 3 bases, and 1 base had no gene match. The CDR3 coding sequence is TGCGCCAGCAGCTCGGGACTAGCGGGAGGCTACGAGCAGTACTTC. Protein product: CASSSGLAGGYEQYF. Full variable domain (remainder filled in from reference TRBV5-1 and TRBJ2-7): KAGVTQTPRYLIKTRGQQVTLSCSPISGHRSVSWYQQTPGQGLQFLFEYFSETQRNKGNFPGRFSGRQFSNSRSEMNVSTLELGDSALYLCASSSGLAGGYEQYFGPGTRLTVT.

The chain employs TRBV18 and TRBJ1-1; 12 bases align to TRBD1. J gave up 6 bases and V 3 bases, and 8 bases lay outside the gene matches. Germline assignment: CDR1 KGHSH and CDR2 LQKENI. The CDR3 loop spans 16 amino acids. The DNA of the CDR3 is TGTGCCAGCTCACCCGGGACAGGGGGCTTCAATTCTGAAGCTTTCTTT. This codes for CASSPGTGGFNSEAFF.

The chain links TRBV20-1 to TRBJ2-1; D unresolved. CDR1 is DFQATT and CDR2 is SNEGSKA in the germline V gene (reference sequence). V lost 0 bases and J 9 bases, leaving 6 bases between the germline ends. The CDR3 contains 11 residues. As DNA, the CDR3 is TGCAGTGCTAGAGATCGGCCTGAGCAGTTCTTC. Amino acids: CSARDRPEQFF.

The V call is TRBV28, the J call TRBJ1-1; D gene unclear. This CDR3 contains 14 residues. V dropped 3 bases and J dropped 0 bases, with 8 bases sitting between them. CDR1 and CDR2 (germline): MDHEN, SYDVKM. The CDR3 DNA sequence: TGTGCCAGCAGTTTTGGTGGATTGAACACTGAAGCTTTCTTT. Protein: CASSFGGLNTEAFF.

The chain has TRBV7-2 and TRBJ2-5, with 12 bases identical to TRBD2. V shed 5 bases, J shed 5 bases, and the junction held 9 bases outside the gene matches. The CDR3 extends over 16 amino acids. The germline gives CDR1 SGHTA, CDR2 FQGNSA. CDR3 coding DNA: TGTGCCAGCAGCGACGAACTAGCGGGAGGCCGGGAGACCCAGTACTTC. This gives the protein CASSDELAGGRETQYF.

This chain connects TRBV28 to TRBJ1-3, with a possible D match to TRBD1 (5 bases). The CDR3 has 16 amino acids. Germline CDR1 and CDR2: MDHEN and SYDVKM. With 5 bases removed from V and 0 bases from J, the gap between germline ends came to 14 bases. The CDR3 DNA reads TGTGCCAGCAGTACCCCAGGGCCAAACTCTGGAAACACCATATATTTT. Its protein is CASSTPGPNSGNTIYF.

This clone was detected a few times. The chain uses TRBV28 and TRBJ2-2, with TRBD2 as a possible D gene (6 bases). V was clipped by 8 bases and J by 6 bases, with 10 bases between them. The CDR3 covers 12 residues. The V gene's germline CDR1 is MDHEN and CDR2 SYDVKM. CDR3 sequence (DNA): TGTGCCAGCCACCGGGAGTCCGGGGAGCTGTTTTTT. It specifies CASHRESGELFF.

This chain connects TRBV6-5 to TRBJ2-1; 9 bases agree with TRBD1. The CDR3 contains 14 residues. Germline trimming cut 0 bases from V and 8 bases from J; bases unmatched to any gene: 2. Germline V CDR1 and CDR2: MNHEY, SVGAGI. CDR3 sequence: CASSYSDRGDEQFF. CDR3 bases: TGTGCCAGCAGTTACTCGGACAGGGGCGATGAGCAGTTCTTC.

The chain joins TRBV4-1 to TRBJ1-6; the D is unclear. Germline V gene sequence: CDR1 MGHRA, CDR2 YSYEKL. V was shortened by 1 base and J by 5 bases, with 9 bases between the two germline ends. The CDR3 contains 15 residues. The CDR3 bases are TGCGCCAGCAGCCAAGCGGTAGGGAATAATTCACCCCTCCACTTT. It specifies CASSQAVGNNSPLHF.

The chain carries TRBV11-2 and TRBJ1-6; 7 nucleotides match TRBD1. V was clipped by 5 bases and J by 6 bases; unmatched bases: 10. Germline assignment: CDR1 SGHAT and CDR2 FQNNGV. This CDR3 is 16 amino acids long. For the CDR3, the DNA is TGTGCCAGCAGCCAGCCCGACAGGGAAGTTAATTCACCCCTCCACTTT. Amino acid sequence: CASSQPDREVNSPLHF.

This chain connects TRBV11-2 to TRBJ2-2; no firm D call. The germline V gene has CDR1 SGHAT and CDR2 FQNNGV. The V end was cut by 1 base, the J end by 13 bases, with 13 bases between. The CDR3 runs to 13 residues. CDR3 protein: CASSLGLKTGLFF. CDR3 in DNA: TGTGCCAGCAGCTTAGGATTGAAAACCGGGCTGTTTTTT.

The chain recombines TRBV5-6 with TRBJ1-4; D is undetermined. Germline CDR1 and CDR2: SGHDT and YYEEEE. The V end was cut by 0 bases, the J end by 8 bases, with 8 bases between. This CDR3 region has 13 residues. CDR3 bases: TGTGCCAGCAGCTTGGCGGCTTCAGAAAAACTGTTTTTT. Its protein is CASSLAASEKLFF.

The chain recombines TRBV6-5 with TRBJ2-7; possibly TRBD1 or TRBD2 for D (5 bases each). Trimming removed 0 bases from V and 0 bases from J, with 9 bases in between. Germline V gene sequence: CDR1 MNHEY, CDR2 SVGAGI. CDR3 size: 15 residues. CDR3 bases: TGTGCCAGCAGTTACTCACGGGGCCACTCCTACGAGCAGTACTTC. This sequence encodes CASSYSRGHSYEQYF.

The chain is built from TRBV7-9 and TRBJ2-7, with D unclear. The CDR3 runs to 12 residues. Germline CDR1 SEHNR, CDR2 FQNEAQ (reference sequence). V was trimmed by 3 bases and J by 10 bases, leaving 13 bases between them. CDR3 in amino acids: CASSLITAPQYF. CDR3 coding DNA: TGTGCCAGCAGCTTGATAACGGCACCACAGTACTTC.

This clone showed up just a few times. This chain uses TRBV10-3 with TRBJ1-1; D uncertain. Germline V gives CDR1 ENHRY, CDR2 SYGVKD. CDR3 length: 11 residues. V lost 8 bases and J 4 bases, leaving 8 bases between the germline ends. This chain's CDR3 is CAIAGFTEAFF. The CDR3 nucleotides are TGTGCCATCGCAGGATTCACTGAAGCTTTCTTT.

The chain recombines TRBV5-4 with TRBJ1-1; D remains unclear. Trimming cost V 0 bases and J 1 base, with 10 bases left between them. Germline V CDR1 and CDR2: SGHNT, YYREEE (reference sequence). The CDR3 is made up of 15 amino acids. The CDR3 DNA follows: TGTGCCAGCAGCTTGGATGGGCAGAAGAACACTGAAGCTTTCTTT. It specifies CASSLDGQKNTEAFF.

The J gene is TRBJ1-5, the V gene TRBV4-1, with D unclear. The CDR3 runs to 16 residues. Germline CDR1 and CDR2: MGHRA and YSYEKL. With 0 bases removed from V and 3 bases from J, the gap between germline ends came to 12 bases. CDR3 in DNA: TGCGCCAGCAGCCAAGATCTACATAGGGACAATCAGCCCCAGCATTTT. It translates to CASSQDLHRDNQPQHF.

Worth noting for this clone: The sample holds other DNA sequences that translate to the same CDR3. The V gene is TRBV18, the J gene TRBJ2-1, with 9 bases identical to TRBD2. With 6 bases clipped from V and 5 bases from J, the junction kept 5 bases outside the gene matches. The CDR3 spans 14 residues. CDR1 and CDR2 from the germline V gene are KGHSH and LQKENI. CDR3 coding DNA: TGTGCCAGCTCTCCGACTAGCGGAAACAATGAGCAGTTCTTC. Encoded protein: CASSPTSGNNEQFF.

CDR3 loop: CASSPLPGRTEAFF. The CDR3 DNA sequence: TGTGCCAGCAGTCCGCTACCGGGACGCACTGAAGCTTTCTTT. This sequence joins TRBV28 and TRBJ1-1; tentatively, D is TRBD1 (5 bases). Germline assignment: CDR1 MDHEN and CDR2 SYDVKM. V lost 5 bases, J lost 4 bases, and 14 bases lay in between. CDR3 length: 14 amino acids.

This clone came up once. Lacking the conserved final phenylalanine or tryptophan, this CDR3 likely reflects a read error. Because the CDR3's place on the DNA is in doubt, the DNA is left out and the CDR3 is given as listed by TCRdb. The rearrangement joins TRBV6-1 to TRBJ2-3; the table's D call, TRBD2, was not checked against the DNA. Germline V gene lookup returns CDR1 MNHNS and CDR2 SASEGT. The CDR3 extends over 13 residues, inclusive of both ends. CDR3 in amino acids: CASSEALEQGLAV.